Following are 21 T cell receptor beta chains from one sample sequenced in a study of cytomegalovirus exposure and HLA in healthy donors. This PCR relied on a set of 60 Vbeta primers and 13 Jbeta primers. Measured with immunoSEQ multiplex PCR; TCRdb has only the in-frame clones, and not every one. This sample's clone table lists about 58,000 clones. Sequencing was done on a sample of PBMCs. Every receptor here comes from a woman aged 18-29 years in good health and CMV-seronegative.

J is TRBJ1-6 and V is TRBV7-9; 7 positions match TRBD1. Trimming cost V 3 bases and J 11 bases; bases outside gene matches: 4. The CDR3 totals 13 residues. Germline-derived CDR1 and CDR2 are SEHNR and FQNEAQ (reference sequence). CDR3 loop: CASSFTGEAPLHF. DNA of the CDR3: TGTGCCAGCAGCTTCACAGGGGAGGCACCCCTCCACTTT.

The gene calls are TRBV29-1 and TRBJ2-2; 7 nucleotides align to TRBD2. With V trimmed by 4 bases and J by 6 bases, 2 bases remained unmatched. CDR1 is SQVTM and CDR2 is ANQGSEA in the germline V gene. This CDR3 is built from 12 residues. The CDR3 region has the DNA TGCAGCGTTGGTGGGGGGGCCGGGGAGCTGTTTTTT. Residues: CSVGGGAGELFF.

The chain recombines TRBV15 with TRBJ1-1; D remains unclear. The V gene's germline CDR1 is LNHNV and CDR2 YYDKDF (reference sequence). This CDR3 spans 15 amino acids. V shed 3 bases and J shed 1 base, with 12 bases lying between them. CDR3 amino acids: CATSSLSGSNTEAFF. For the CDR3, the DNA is TGTGCCACCAGCAGTCTCTCGGGGTCGAACACTGAAGCTTTCTTT.

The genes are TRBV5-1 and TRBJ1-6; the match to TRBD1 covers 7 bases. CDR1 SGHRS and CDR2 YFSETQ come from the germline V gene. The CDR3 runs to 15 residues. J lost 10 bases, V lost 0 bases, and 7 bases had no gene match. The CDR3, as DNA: TGCGCCAGCAGCTTGGCCGGGACAGTTGACTCACCCCTCCACTTT. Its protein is CASSLAGTVDSPLHF.

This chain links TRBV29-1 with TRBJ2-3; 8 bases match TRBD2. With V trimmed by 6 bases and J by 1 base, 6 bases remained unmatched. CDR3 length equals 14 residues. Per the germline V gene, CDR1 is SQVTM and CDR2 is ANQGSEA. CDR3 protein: CSVGRALGTDTQYF. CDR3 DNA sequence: TGCAGCGTCGGGAGGGCCCTCGGCACAGATACGCAGTATTTT.

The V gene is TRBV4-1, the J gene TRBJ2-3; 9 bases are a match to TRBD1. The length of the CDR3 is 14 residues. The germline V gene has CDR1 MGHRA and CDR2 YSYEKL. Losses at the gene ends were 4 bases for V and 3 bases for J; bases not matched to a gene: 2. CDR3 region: CASSLGQGTDTQYF. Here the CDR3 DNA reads TGCGCCAGCAGCCTGGGACAGGGAACAGATACGCAGTATTTT.

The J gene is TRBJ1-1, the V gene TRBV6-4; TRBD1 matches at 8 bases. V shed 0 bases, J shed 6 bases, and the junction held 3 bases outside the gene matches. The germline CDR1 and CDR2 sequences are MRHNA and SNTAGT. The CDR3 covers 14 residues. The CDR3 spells CASSDSTGGSEAFF. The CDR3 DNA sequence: TGTGCCAGCAGTGACTCTACAGGGGGGTCTGAAGCTTTCTTT.

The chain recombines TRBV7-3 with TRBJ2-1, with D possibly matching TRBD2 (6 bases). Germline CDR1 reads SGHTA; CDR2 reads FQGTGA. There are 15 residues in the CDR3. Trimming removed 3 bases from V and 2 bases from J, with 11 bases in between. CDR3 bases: TGTGCCAGCAGCTTGTTACGGGAGCCCTACAATGAGCAGTTCTTC. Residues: CASSLLREPYNEQFF.

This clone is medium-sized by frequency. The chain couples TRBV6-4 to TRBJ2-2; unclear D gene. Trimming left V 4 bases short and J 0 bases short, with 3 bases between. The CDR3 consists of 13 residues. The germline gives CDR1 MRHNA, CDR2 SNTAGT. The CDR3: CASSAANTGELFF. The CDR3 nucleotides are TGTGCCAGCAGTGCAGCGAACACCGGGGAGCTGTTTTTT.

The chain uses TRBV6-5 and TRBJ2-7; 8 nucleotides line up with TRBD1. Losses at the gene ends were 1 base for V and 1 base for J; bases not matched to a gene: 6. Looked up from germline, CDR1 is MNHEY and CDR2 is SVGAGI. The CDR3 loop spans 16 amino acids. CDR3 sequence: CASSYYGQGISYEQYF. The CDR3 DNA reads TGTGCCAGCAGTTACTATGGACAGGGAATATCCTACGAGCAGTACTTC.

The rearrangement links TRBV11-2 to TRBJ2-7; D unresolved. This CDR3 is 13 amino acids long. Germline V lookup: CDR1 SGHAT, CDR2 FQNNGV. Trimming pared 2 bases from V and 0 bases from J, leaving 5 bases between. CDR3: CASSLRSSYEQYF. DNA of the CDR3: TGTGCCAGCAGCTTACGGAGCTCCTACGAGCAGTACTTC.

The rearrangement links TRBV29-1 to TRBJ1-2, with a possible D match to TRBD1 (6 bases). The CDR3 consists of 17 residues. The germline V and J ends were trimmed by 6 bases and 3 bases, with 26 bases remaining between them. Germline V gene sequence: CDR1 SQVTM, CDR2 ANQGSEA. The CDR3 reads CSVWDINRRSGDYGYTF. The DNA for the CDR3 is TGCAGCGTCTGGGACATAAACAGGCGAAGTGGGGACTATGGCTACACCTTC.

CDR3 protein: CASSHGQAHQPQHF. The CDR3 DNA sequence: TGTGCCAGCTCCCATGGACAGGCCCACCAGCCCCAGCATTTT. V usage is TRBV28 and J usage is TRBJ1-5, with TRBD1 matching over 7 bases. Germline CDR1 and CDR2: MDHEN and SYDVKM. Unmatched junction bases numbered 11, after V lost 8 bases and J lost 7 bases. CDR3 size: 14 residues.

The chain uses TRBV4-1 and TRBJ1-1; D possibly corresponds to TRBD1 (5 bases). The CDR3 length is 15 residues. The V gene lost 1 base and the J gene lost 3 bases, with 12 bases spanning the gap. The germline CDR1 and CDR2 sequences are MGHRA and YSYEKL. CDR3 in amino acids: CASSQVPGSHTEAFF. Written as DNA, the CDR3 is TGCGCCAGCAGCCAAGTGCCAGGGTCCCACACTGAAGCTTTCTTT.

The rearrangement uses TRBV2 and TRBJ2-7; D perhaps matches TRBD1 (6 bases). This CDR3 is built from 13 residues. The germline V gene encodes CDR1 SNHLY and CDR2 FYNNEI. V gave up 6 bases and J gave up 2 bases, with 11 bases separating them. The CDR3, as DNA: TGTGCCAGCAGAAGGGACATCCCCTACGAGCAGTACTTC. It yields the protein CASRRDIPYEQYF.

The CDR3 spells CASSHYGQGGNEKLFF. The CDR3 DNA reads as TGTGCCAGCAGCCACTACGGACAGGGAGGTAATGAAAAACTGTTTTTT. The chain links TRBV7-9 to TRBJ1-4; TRBD1 matches 8 bases. The V gene end was trimmed by 5 bases and the J gene end by 4 bases; junction bases not matched to a gene: 9. The germline gives CDR1 SEHNR, CDR2 FQNEAQ (reference sequence). The CDR3 covers 16 residues.

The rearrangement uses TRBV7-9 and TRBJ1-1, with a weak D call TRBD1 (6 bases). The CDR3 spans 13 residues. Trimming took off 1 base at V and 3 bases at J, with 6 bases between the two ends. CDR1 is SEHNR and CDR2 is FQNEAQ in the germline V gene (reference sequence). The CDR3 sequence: CASSLEGDTEAFF. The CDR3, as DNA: TGTGCCAGCAGCTTAGAGGGGGACACTGAAGCTTTCTTT.

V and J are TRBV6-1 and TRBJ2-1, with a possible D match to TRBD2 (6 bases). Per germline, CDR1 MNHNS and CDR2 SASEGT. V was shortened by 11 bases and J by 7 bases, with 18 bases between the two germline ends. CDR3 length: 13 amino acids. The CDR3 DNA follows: TGTGCCGCCCGTCGACTAGAGTGGAATGAGCAGTTCTTC. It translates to CAARRLEWNEQFF.

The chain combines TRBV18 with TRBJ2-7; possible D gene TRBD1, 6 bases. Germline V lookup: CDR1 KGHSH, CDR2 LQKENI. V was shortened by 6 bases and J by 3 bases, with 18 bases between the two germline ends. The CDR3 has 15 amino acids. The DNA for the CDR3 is TGTGCCAGCTCCCCTACGACAGGTCCCCTCTACGAGCAGTACTTC. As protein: CASSPTTGPLYEQYF. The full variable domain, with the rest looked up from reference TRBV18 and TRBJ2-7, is NAGVMQNPRHLVRRRGQEARLRCSPMKGHSHVYWYRQLPEEGLKFMVYLQKENIIDESGMPKERFSAEFPKEGPSILRIQQVVRGDSAAYFCASSPTTGPLYEQYFGPGTRLTVT.

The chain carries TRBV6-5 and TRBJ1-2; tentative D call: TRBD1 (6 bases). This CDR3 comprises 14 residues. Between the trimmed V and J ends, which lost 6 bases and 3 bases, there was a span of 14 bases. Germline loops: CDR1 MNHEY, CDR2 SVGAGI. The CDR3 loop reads CASRVMGADYGYTF. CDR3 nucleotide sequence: TGTGCCAGCAGGGTCATGGGGGCCGACTATGGCTACACCTTC.

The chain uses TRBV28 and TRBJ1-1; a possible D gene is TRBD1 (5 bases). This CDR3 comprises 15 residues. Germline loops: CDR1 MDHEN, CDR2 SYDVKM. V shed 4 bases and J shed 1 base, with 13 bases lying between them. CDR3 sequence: CASSSLQDKNTEAFF. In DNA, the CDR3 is TGTGCCAGCAGTTCTCTACAGGATAAGAACACTGAAGCTTTCTTT.